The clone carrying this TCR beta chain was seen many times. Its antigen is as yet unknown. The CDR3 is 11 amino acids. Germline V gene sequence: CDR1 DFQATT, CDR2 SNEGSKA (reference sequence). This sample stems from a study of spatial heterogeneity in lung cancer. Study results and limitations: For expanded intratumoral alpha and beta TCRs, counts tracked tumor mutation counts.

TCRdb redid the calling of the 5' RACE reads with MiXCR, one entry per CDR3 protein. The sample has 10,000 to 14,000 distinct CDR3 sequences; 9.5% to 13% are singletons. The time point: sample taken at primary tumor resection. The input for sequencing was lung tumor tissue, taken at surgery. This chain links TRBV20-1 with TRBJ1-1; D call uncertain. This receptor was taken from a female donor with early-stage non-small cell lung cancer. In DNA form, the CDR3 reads TGCAGCTTCAGCTTGTACACTGAAGCTTTCTTT. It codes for CSFSLYTEAFF.